This T cell receptor (beta chain) stems from a study of low-dose radiotherapy and immunotherapy resistance in tumors. Overall study: Treatment of Cohort 1 consisted of 0.5 Gy per fraction every 2 weeks, adding up to 6.5 Gy.

This clonotype was seen ten or more times. One junction end disagrees with the germline gene, perhaps due to a read error. CDR1 and CDR2 from the germline V gene are SSHAT and FNYEAQ (reference sequence). The CDR3 loop spans 13 amino acids. Priming of first-strand cDNA relied on TRAV- and TRBV-specific primers (covering alpha and beta chains). TCRs underwent 20 PCR cycles of amplification with a constant-region primer and V-primer adapter. Researchers amplified the isolated mRNA using in vitro transcription. TCRdb re-analysed the reads in MiXCR, keeping a single row per CDR3 protein. The sample includes 75,000 to 95,000 distinct CDR3 sequences, less than 25% of them seen just once. Regarding time point: after trial treatment. Described treatment: LDRT plus nivolumab, ipilimumab, low-dose cyclophosphamide and aspirin (RACIN trial).

This rearrangement joins TRBV7-7 to TRBJ2-2, with D perhaps TRBD2 (5 bases). This material consisted of PBMCs, taken after low-dose radiotherapy plus immunotherapy. The clonotype was recovered from a female donor with ovarian cancer. CDR3 loop: CASSLVRGGELFF. CDR3 nucleotides: TGTGCTAGCAGCTTAGTCCGGGGCGGGGAGCTGTTTTTT.